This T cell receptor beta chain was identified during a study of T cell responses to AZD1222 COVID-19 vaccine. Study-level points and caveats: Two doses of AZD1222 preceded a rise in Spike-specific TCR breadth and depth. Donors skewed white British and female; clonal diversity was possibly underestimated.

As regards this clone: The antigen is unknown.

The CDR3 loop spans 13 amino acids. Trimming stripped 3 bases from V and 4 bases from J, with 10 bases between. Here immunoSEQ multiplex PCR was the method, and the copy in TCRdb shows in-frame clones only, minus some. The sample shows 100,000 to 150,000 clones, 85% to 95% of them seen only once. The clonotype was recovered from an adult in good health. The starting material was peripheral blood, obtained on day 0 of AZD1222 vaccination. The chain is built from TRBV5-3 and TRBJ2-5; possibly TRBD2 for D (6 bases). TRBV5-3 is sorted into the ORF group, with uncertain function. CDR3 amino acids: CARSSGLPETQYF. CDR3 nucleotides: TGTGCCAGAAGCTCGGGACTTCCAGAGACCCAGTACTTC.